The 17 T cell receptor beta chains presented below share a single source sample, sequenced in a study of blood T cell repertoires in COVID-19. Generated by immunoSEQ multiplex PCR, the TCRdb table keeps only in-frame clones and is missing some. The sample includes about 33,000 clones, almost 90% of them seen just once. The material sequenced was peripheral blood. Receptor source: a human donor in a cohort sampled during active COVID-19.

The genes are TRBV7-9 and TRBJ2-5; TRBD1 might be the D (5 bases). The CDR3 sequence is 11 residues long. Germline CDR1 SEHNR, CDR2 FQNEAQ (reference sequence). CDR3 in DNA: TGTGCGTCACAGGCCCAAGAGACCCAGTACTTC. Translated: CASQAQETQYF.

The J gene is TRBJ2-3, the V gene TRBV7-9, with 7 bases that match TRBD2. This CDR3 is built from 14 residues. Trimming at V came to 4 bases and at J to 11 bases, leaving 12 bases not matched to a gene. CDR1 and CDR2 from the germline V gene are SEHNR and FQNEAQ (reference sequence). The CDR3 spells CASSSEDGTTKQYF. The CDR3 region has the DNA TGTGCCAGCAGCTCAGAAGACGGGACTACTAAGCAGTATTTT. Combining the CDR3 with reference TRBV7-9 and TRBJ2-3 gives the whole variable domain DTGVSQNPRHKITKRGQNVTFRCDPISEHNRLYWYRQTLGQGPEFLTYFQNEAQLEKSRLLSDRFSAERPKGSFSTLEIQRTEQGDSAMYLCASSSEDGTTKQYFGPGTRLTVL.

The V gene is TRBV7-9, the J gene TRBJ2-1; D might be TRBD2 (6 bases). The V and J ends lost 5 bases and 11 bases respectively, with 19 bases between them. Germline-derived CDR1 and CDR2 are SEHNR and FQNEAQ (reference sequence). This CDR3 has 14 residues. The CDR3 here is CASSPSQGLDKQFF. The DNA of the CDR3 is TGTGCCAGCAGCCCTAGTCAGGGACTGGATAAGCAGTTCTTC.

The CDR3 loop reads CASSLLGGANTGELFF. The CDR3 coding sequence is TGTGCCAGCAGCTTATTGGGAGGGGCGAACACCGGGGAGCTGTTTTTT. The chain uses TRBV7-2 and TRBJ2-2; TRBD2 aligns across 7 bases. The V gene end was trimmed by 2 bases and the J gene end by 0 bases; junction bases not matched to a gene: 3. Looked up from germline, CDR1 is SGHTA and CDR2 is FQGNSA. The CDR3 contains 16 residues.

The J gene is TRBJ2-7, the V gene TRBV28; D is uncertain. Germline V lookup: CDR1 MDHEN, CDR2 SYDVKM. V lost 3 bases to trimming and J lost 0 bases, with 12 bases between them. This CDR3 has 15 residues. CDR3 in amino acids: CASSFPTYNSYEQYF. The CDR3 nucleotides are TGTGCCAGCAGTTTCCCGACATACAACTCCTACGAGCAGTACTTC.

V gene TRBV27 combines with J gene TRBJ2-2; TRBD2 is a possible D gene (6 bases). The germline V gene has CDR1 MNHEY and CDR2 SMNVEV (reference sequence). There are 14 residues in the CDR3. Trimming removed 10 bases from V and 1 base from J, with 13 bases in between. The CDR3 region is CAIRRVGNTGELFF. The CDR3 DNA is TGTGCCATCCGGAGGGTGGGGAACACCGGGGAGCTGTTTTTT.

This chain's CDR3 is CASSRQGNSPLHF. The CDR3, as DNA: TGTGCCAGCAGTCGGCAGGGGAATTCACCCCTCCACTTT. The chain links TRBV28 to TRBJ1-6, with a tentative D call TRBD1 (6 bases). Germline V gene data show CDR1 as MDHEN and CDR2 as SYDVKM. CDR3 length: 13 residues. The V gene lost 5 bases and the J gene lost 7 bases, with 9 bases spanning the gap. Looking up the rest from reference TRBV28 and TRBJ1-6 gives the full variable domain: DVKVTQSSRYLVKRTGEKVFLECVQDMDHENMFWYRQDPGLGLRLIYFSYDVKMKEKGDIPEGYSVSREKKERFSLILESASTNQTSMYLCASSRQGNSPLHFGNGTRLTVT.

The V gene is TRBV18, the J gene TRBJ1-5; no firm D call. Germline V gene data show CDR1 as KGHSH and CDR2 as LQKENI. Trimming removed 3 bases from V and 5 bases from J, with 14 bases in between. This CDR3 spans 15 amino acids. The CDR3 bases are TGTGCCAGCTCACCTACGAGGCACTTGGATCAGCCCCAGCATTTT. Translating it yields CASSPTRHLDQPQHF.

V usage is TRBV5-1 and J usage is TRBJ2-7; D is possibly TRBD1 (6 bases). Trimming left V 4 bases short and J 5 bases short, with 19 bases between. From germline, CDR1 is SGHRS and CDR2 YFSETQ. This CDR3 has 15 residues. CDR3: CASSPDRTTGNEQYF. The CDR3 nucleotides are TGCGCCAGCAGCCCAGACCGAACCACAGGGAACGAGCAGTACTTC.

The rearrangement joins TRBV11-3 to TRBJ2-5, with 13 bases that match TRBD2. With 4 bases clipped from V and 1 base from J, the junction kept 3 bases outside the gene matches. The CDR3 is 16 amino acids. Germline values: CDR1 SGHNT, CDR2 YENEEA. As DNA, the CDR3 is TGTGCCAGCAGCTCCGGGACTAGCGGGACCCAAGAGACCCAGTACTTC. Translated, it gives CASSSGTSGTQETQYF.

V is TRBV19 and J is TRBJ2-3; 9 bases line up with TRBD1. Germline assignment: CDR1 LNHDA and CDR2 SQIVND (reference sequence). CDR3 length: 16 residues. V dropped 7 bases and J dropped 5; count of bases not matched to a gene: 13. CDR3 loop: CASTDLRDRAGDTQYF. The CDR3 DNA follows: TGTGCCAGTACCGATCTCCGGGACAGGGCAGGAGATACGCAGTATTTT.

The rearrangement uses TRBV6-5 and TRBJ1-1, with 8 bases fitting TRBD1. J lost 4 bases, V lost 6 bases, and 7 bases had no gene match. The CDR3 runs 14 residues. Germline CDR1 is MNHEY and CDR2 is SVGAGI. CDR3 region: CASRTGTGATEAFF. CDR3 nucleotides: TGTGCCAGCAGGACAGGGACAGGAGCCACTGAAGCTTTCTTT.

The chain carries TRBV6-6 and TRBJ1-1; TRBD1 might be the D (6 bases). CDR1 is MNHNY, CDR2 SVGAGI, per germline (reference sequence). The CDR3 covers 15 residues. V dropped 2 bases and J dropped 1 base, with 11 bases sitting between them. The CDR3 bases are TGTGCCAGCAGTTACACTGCGGGGGCGAACACTGAAGCTTTCTTT. It yields the protein CASSYTAGANTEAFF.

The V gene is TRBV6-6, the J gene TRBJ2-7, with 11 bases fitting TRBD1. The ends lost 7 bases at V and 6 bases at J; junction bases unmatched: 11. Per the germline V gene, CDR1 is MNHNY and CDR2 is SVGAGI (reference sequence). There are 15 residues in the CDR3. CDR3 region: CASIGMDRGRIEQYF. Written as DNA, the CDR3 is TGTGCCAGCATTGGCATGGACAGGGGGCGAATCGAGCAGTACTTC.

The chain has TRBV19 and TRBJ2-7; weak D call: TRBD1 (6 bases). CDR3 length: 17 amino acids. V lost 3 bases and J 7 bases, leaving 25 bases between the germline ends. Looked up from germline, CDR1 is LNHDA and CDR2 is SQIVND (reference sequence). This CDR3 reads CASSIPGGLGPTGEQYF. Written as DNA, the CDR3 is TGTGCCAGTAGTATCCCTGGGGGCTTAGGCCCTACGGGGGAGCAGTACTTC.

This chain joins TRBV9 and TRBJ2-7, with D maybe TRBD2 (5 bases). Germline V gene lookup returns CDR1 SGDLS and CDR2 YYNGEE. This CDR3 is built from 14 residues. V was trimmed by 0 bases and J by 0 bases, leaving 7 bases between them. The CDR3 protein is CASSVGGSSYEQYF. The CDR3 DNA sequence: TGTGCCAGCAGCGTAGGTGGGAGCTCCTACGAGCAGTACTTC.

The chain uses TRBV15 and TRBJ2-1; TRBD1 agrees at 10 bases. V shed 3 bases, J shed 10 bases, and the junction held 9 bases outside the gene matches. CDR3 length equals 15 residues. In germline, CDR1 is LNHNV, CDR2 YYDKDF (reference sequence). CDR3 in DNA: TGTGCCACCAGCAGCCTGGGACAGGGGCGGGACGAGCAGTTCTTC. This translates into CATSSLGQGRDEQFF.